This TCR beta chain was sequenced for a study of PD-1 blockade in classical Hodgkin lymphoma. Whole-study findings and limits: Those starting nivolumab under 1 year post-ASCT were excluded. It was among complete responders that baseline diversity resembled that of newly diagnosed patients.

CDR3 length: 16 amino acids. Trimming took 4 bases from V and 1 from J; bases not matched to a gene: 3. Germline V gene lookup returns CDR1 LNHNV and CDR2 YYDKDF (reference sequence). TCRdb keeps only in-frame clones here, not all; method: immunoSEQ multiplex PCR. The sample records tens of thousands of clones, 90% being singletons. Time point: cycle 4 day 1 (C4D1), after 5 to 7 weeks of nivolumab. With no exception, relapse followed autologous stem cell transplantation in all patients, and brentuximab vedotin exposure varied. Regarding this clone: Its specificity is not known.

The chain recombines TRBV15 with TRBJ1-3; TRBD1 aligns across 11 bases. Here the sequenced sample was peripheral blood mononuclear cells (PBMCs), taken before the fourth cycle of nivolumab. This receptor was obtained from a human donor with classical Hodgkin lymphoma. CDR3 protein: CATSIGTGGSGNTIYF. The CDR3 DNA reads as TGTGCCACCAGCATTGGGACAGGGGGTTCTGGAAACACCATATATTTT.